This T cell receptor beta chain derives from a study of CXCR3-negative and CXCR3-positive naive CD8 T cells (dated by TCRdb to between 2019 and 2020). Background for the entire study: In total, 130 million to 150 million TRB reads were obtained, which works out to roughly 1.5 +/- 0.3 million reads per library. For the TRBV-TRBJ cluster analysis, the naive subsets came from roughly 5 donors, while the memory cells came from 3 donors. Data from around ten donors, pooled across two independent experiments, went into the diversity and physicochemical repertoire analyses.

TCRdb shows the sequencer as NextSeq 550. The Human TCR Profiling Kit (MiLaboratory) was used to make UMI-labeled 5' RACE TRB cDNA libraries. cDNA synthesis used the entire amount of extracted RNA, and PCR amplification then used the entire amount of cDNA produced. Libraries were prepared in parallel with an identical number of PCR cycles. On the study's bioinformatics: About 54,000 +/- 9,700 unique UMI-labeled TRB cDNA molecules per library were extracted with MIGEC and MiXCR, with at least two reads per UMI required. An average of approximately 40,000 +/- 10,000 functional in-frame TRB CDR3 nucleotide clonotypes without stop codons was found per library. After each sample was downsampled to 5000 UMI-labeled TRB molecules, VDJtools was used to calculate diversity metrics such as normalized Shannon-Wiener and Chao1. VDJtools computed clonotype-size-weighted physicochemical properties of the central five CDR3 residues: interaction energy, strength, volume and Kidera factor 4. After reprocessing by TCRdb, each CDR3 protein sequence is one entry, and no DNA is given. The authors' filters were not applied to this entry. The sample's clone listing holds 65,000 to 85,000 distinct CDR3 sequences. About 1.5% of the sample comes from the top ten.

As for this clonotype: Which antigen it targets is not known.

Paper-wide results and their limitations: Repertoire diversity was comparably high in both naive subsets but much lower in memory CD8+ T cells. Freshly isolated PBMCs were used for most assays because CXCR3 expression went down partially after cryopreservation. Because surface CD5, which is linked to self-reactivity in mice, was comparable between the naive subsets, TCR interaction strength was also inferred from TRB CDR3 physicochemical properties. Compared with CXCR3-negative naive cells, CXCR3-positive naive cells had TRB CDR3s with higher hydrophobicity (lower Kidera factor 4), lower energy, and higher strength and volume indices. Similar TRBV-TRBJ usage was shown by naive CXCR3-negative and CXCR3-positive cells from the same donor, whereas distinct patterns were shown by memory cells.

Each CD8+ T cell subset was flow-sorted in triplicate, with about 320,000 cells per subset placed directly into RLT lysis buffer. To exclude memory contaminants, naive CD8+ T cells were stringently defined as CD45RO-CCR7+CD27+CD95-. Using standard density gradient centrifugation, peripheral blood mononuclear cells were isolated from buffy coats. A FACSAria III was used to flow-sort naive CXCR3-negative and CXCR3-positive CD8+ T cells. Total RNA was extracted from sorted cells with an RNeasy Mini Kit. The CDR3 spans 15 residues, from the cysteine through the phenylalanine. The entry carries no DNA sequence. Via the germline V gene, CDR1 is SGHDT and CDR2 YYEEEE.

The chain couples TRBV5-6 to TRBJ2-7; checking the TCRdb D call of TRBD1 is not possible without DNA. The clonotype was recovered from a human donor in good health. Some clones in this sample may be carry-over from other donors' samples. The sample consisted of naive CXCR3- CD8+ T cells from blood. The cell subset or site label for this specimen denotes: CD45RO-CCR7+CD27+CD95- naive CD8+ T cells lacking CXCR3 (TNR3-). The CDR3 loop reads CASSLGPGGAYEQYF.